Given below is one T cell receptor (beta chain) in context. The target antigen is unknown. CDR1 and CDR2 from the germline V gene are MNHEY and SVGAGI. This CDR3 is built from 13 residues. After re-calling the 5' RACE reads, TCRdb lists one entry per CDR3 protein, DNA absent. The sample table includes 150,000 to 200,000 distinct CDR3 sequences. The data were taken from a study of monozygotic twins with inflammatory bowel disease. Study-wide results and limits: In patient repertoires, differing immunosuppressive treatments may have added some variability.

The sequencing sample was made of blood. This chain links TRBV6-5 with TRBJ2-7; TCRdb indicates TRBD1, and absent DNA this call remains unverified. The receptor was isolated from a human donor with ulcerative colitis or Crohn's disease, or a healthy co-twin of an affected twin (not recorded which). This CDR3 is CASWTPPGNEQYF.